Below, one T cell receptor (beta chain) is given with its context. This sample was taken from a study of identical twins. TCRdb re-derived calls from the 5' RACE reads in MiXCR, one entry per CDR3 protein. The sample consists of hundreds of thousands of distinct CDR3 sequences, 7% to 7.5% of them appearing once. J lost 0 bases, V lost 2 bases, and 4 bases had no gene match. This CDR3 comprises 18 residues. The germline V gene has CDR1 ENHRY and CDR2 SYGVKD. These same records also appear under a second study, on yellow fever vaccine responses in identical twins.

This rearrangement joins TRBV10-3 to TRBJ2-1, with TRBD2 matching over 13 bases. The source material was PBMCs. The receptor's source is a woman aged 18-29 years in good health. The CDR3 DNA reads as TGTGCCATCAGTGAGGGACTAGCGGGGGCCAGCTCCTACAATGAGCAGTTCTTC. Translated: CAISEGLAGASSYNEQFF.